The 7 T cell receptor beta chains in this list originate from one sample, sequenced in a study of blood T cell repertoires in COVID-19. Only in-frame clones appear in the TCRdb table, and some are missing; sequencing was by immunoSEQ multiplex PCR. The sample includes 300,000 to 350,000 clones, approximately 85% of them seen just once. The sequenced material came from PBMCs or T cells enriched from blood (not recorded which). The receptors shown here come from a man aged 25-45 years who had recovered from COVID-19.

J is TRBJ1-2 and V is TRBV18; weak D call: TRBD1 (5 bases). Trimming stripped 2 bases from V and 3 bases from J, with 13 bases between. The CDR3 extends over 15 amino acids. Germline values: CDR1 KGHSH, CDR2 LQKENI. The chain's CDR3 is CASSPVKAGYYGYTF. In DNA, the CDR3 is TGTGCCAGCTCACCAGTAAAAGCAGGGTACTATGGCTACACCTTC.

This rearrangement joins TRBV6-5 to TRBJ1-2; TRBD1 is a possible D gene (5 bases). CDR1 and CDR2 from the germline V gene are MNHEY and SVGAGI. The CDR3 is made up of 14 amino acids. Trimming took off 10 bases at V and 5 bases at J, with 20 bases between the two ends. In DNA form, the CDR3 reads TGTGCCACCGCTCTGGACCCTCGGGGGTATGGCTACACCTTC. Protein: CATALDPRGYGYTF.

CDR3 nucleotide sequence: TGTGCCAGCTCTATGGGACAGGGAGGCGAGACCCAGTACTTC. It yields the protein CASSMGQGGETQYF. V is TRBV18 and J is TRBJ2-5, with 9 bases fitting TRBD1. Per germline, CDR1 KGHSH and CDR2 LQKENI. V lost 6 bases, J lost 5 bases, and 7 bases stayed unmatched. CDR3 length: 14 amino acids. The full variable domain, completed using reference TRBV18 and TRBJ2-5, is NAGVMQNPRHLVRRRGQEARLRCSPMKGHSHVYWYRQLPEEGLKFMVYLQKENIIDESGMPKERFSAEFPKEGPSILRIQQVVRGDSAAYFCASSMGQGGETQYFGPGTRLLVL.

The chain combines TRBV5-1 with TRBJ2-3, with D possibly matching TRBD1 (7 bases). The V and J ends lost 0 bases and 2 bases respectively, with 19 bases between them. The CDR3 is 18 residues long. Germline V gene data show CDR1 as SGHRS and CDR2 as YFSETQ. The CDR3 DNA follows: TGCGCCAGCAGCTTGGTAGGGGGGACAGCAAAAATCACAGATACGCAGTATTTT. Translated: CASSLVGGTAKITDTQYF.

In regard to this clone: The sample holds other DNA sequences that translate to the same CDR3. The gene calls are TRBV3-1 (or the pseudogene TRBV3-2) and TRBJ1-6; TRBD1 matches 7 bases. V gave up 1 base and J gave up 9 bases; unmatched junction bases: 3. This CDR3 region has 14 residues. The germline gives CDR1 LGHDT, CDR2 YNNKEL (reference sequence). The CDR3 reads CASSQGQGGSPLHF. The DNA for the CDR3 is TGTGCCAGCAGCCAAGGACAGGGCGGTTCACCCCTCCACTTT.

The genes are TRBV3-1 (or the pseudogene TRBV3-2) and TRBJ1-1; no clear D. V lost 3 bases to trimming and J lost 3 bases, with 5 bases between them. The germline gives CDR1 LGHDT, CDR2 YNNKEL (reference sequence). The CDR3 has 12 residues. CDR3 sequence (DNA): TGTGCCAGCAGCCAGAGGGACACTGAAGCTTTCTTT. Protein: CASSQRDTEAFF.

The chain is built from TRBV27 and TRBJ1-5; D is ambiguous. Germline assignment: CDR1 MNHEY and CDR2 SMNVEV (reference sequence). The V and J ends lost 5 bases and 4 bases respectively, with 6 bases between them. The CDR3 has 12 amino acids. CDR3 nucleotides: TGTGCCAGCAGTGGAGAGAATCAGCCCCAGCATTTT. Its translation is CASSGENQPQHF.